This T cell receptor (beta chain) was observed in a study of OX40 agonist ivuxolimab in advanced cancers. Overall study: Each patient was given ivuxolimab into a vein every 2 weeks, at 0.01 to 10 mg/kg.

Measured with immunoSEQ multiplex PCR; TCRdb has only the in-frame clones, and not every one. The top ten clones hold approximately 4.4% of a sample with more than 45,000 clones, roughly 84% of them seen once. The V end was cut by 4 bases, the J end by 9 bases, with 14 bases between. Germline CDR1 SGHDN, CDR2 FVKESK. CDR3 length: 13 residues. Any history of autoimmune disease or systemic immunosuppression disqualified patients. The sample consisted of CD4+ or CD8+ T cells sorted from blood, taken in a trial of the OX40 agonist ivuxolimab. The chain carries TRBV14 and TRBJ2-3, with D possibly being TRBD1 or TRBD2 (5 bases each). This receptor was taken from an adult with an advanced solid tumor such as melanoma, head and neck, liver or kidney cancer. CDR3 sequence reads: CASSRDHRQTQYF. The CDR3 nucleotides are TGTGCCAGCAGCCGGGACCACCGTCAAACGCAGTATTTT.